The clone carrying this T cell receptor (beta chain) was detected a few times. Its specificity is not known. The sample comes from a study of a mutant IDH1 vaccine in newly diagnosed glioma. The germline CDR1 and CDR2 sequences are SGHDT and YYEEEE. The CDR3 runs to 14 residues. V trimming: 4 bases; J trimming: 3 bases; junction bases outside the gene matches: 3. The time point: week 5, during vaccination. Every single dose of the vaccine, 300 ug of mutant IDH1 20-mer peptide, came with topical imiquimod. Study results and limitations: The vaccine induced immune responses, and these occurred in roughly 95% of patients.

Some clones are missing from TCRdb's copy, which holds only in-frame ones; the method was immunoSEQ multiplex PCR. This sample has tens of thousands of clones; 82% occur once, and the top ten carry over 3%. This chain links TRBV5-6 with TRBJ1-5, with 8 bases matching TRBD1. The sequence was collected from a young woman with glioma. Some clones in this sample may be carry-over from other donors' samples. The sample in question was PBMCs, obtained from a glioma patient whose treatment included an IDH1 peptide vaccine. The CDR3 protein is CASSQTGANQPQHF. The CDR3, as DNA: TGTGCCAGCAGCCAGACAGGGGCCAATCAGCCCCAGCATTTT.